The clone carrying this T cell receptor (beta chain) was picked up a small number of times. The target antigen is unknown. This CDR3 is built from 15 residues. V was trimmed by 8 bases and J by 0 bases, leaving 14 bases between them. Germline lookup yields CDR1 ENHRY and CDR2 SYGVKD. This entry belongs to a study of identical twins. Study-wide results and limits: Abundant beta clonotypes from cord blood bore fewer insertions; memory repertoires lacked this pattern.

One entry per CDR3 protein results from TCRdb running MiXCR on the 5' RACE reads. The sample lists more than 600,000 distinct CDR3 sequences, approximately 18% occurring once. Every donor was a healthy Caucasian. The same data also went into a second study, on T cells expressing NK-cell markers.

The rearrangement links TRBV10-3 to TRBJ1-3; D remains unclear. The TCR originated in a woman aged 18-29 years in good health. Input material: PBMCs. CDR3 loop: CAIGRTEISGNTIYF. The CDR3 DNA reads as TGTGCCATCGGAAGAACAGAGATCTCTGGAAACACCATATATTTT.